The 23 T cell receptor beta chains listed next were all sequenced from one sample in a study of shared clonotypes between healthy human individuals. Here immunoSEQ multiplex PCR was the method, and the copy in TCRdb shows in-frame clones only, minus some. This table has fewer than 600,000 clones, roughly 83% appearing once. The sequencing input was PBMCs. Receptors were obtained from a woman in her thirties or forties in good health. Some clones in this sample may be carry-over from other donors' samples.

The chain recombines TRBV5-6 with TRBJ2-2, with 11 bases matching TRBD1. J lost 7 bases, V lost 4 bases, and 12 bases had no gene match. This CDR3 has 17 amino acids. The germline CDR1 and CDR2 sequences are SGHDT and YYEEEE. The DNA of the CDR3 is TGTGCCAGCAGCCCTACCGGGACAGGGGGTCTCGACGGGGAGCTGTTTTTT. Protein product: CASSPTGTGGLDGELFF. The full variable domain, in which reference TRBV5-6 and TRBJ2-2 provide the parts outside the CDR3, is DAGVTQSPTHLIKTRGQQVTLRCSPKSGHDTVSWYQQALGQGPQFIFQYYEEEERQRGNFPDRFSGHQFPNYSSELNVNALLLGDSALYLCASSPTGTGGLDGELFFGEGSRLTVL.

The chain has TRBV28 and TRBJ1-1; the D is unclear. The CDR3 has 12 residues. Germline V CDR1 and CDR2: MDHEN, SYDVKM. Trimming took 7 bases from V and 1 from J, leaving 7 bases between them. The CDR3 DNA sequence: TGTGCCAGCAAACCACCGAACACTGAAGCTTTCTTT. Encoded protein: CASKPPNTEAFF.

This clone was observed once. The V and J genes are TRBV1 and TRBJ2-5; the table gives TRBD2 as D, unverified against the DNA. TRBV1 counts as a pseudogene. The CDR3 consists of 15 residues. DNA of the CDR3: TGCACCAGCAGCCATACTAGCGGGAGCGTAGAGACCCAGTACTTC. Residues: CTSSHTSGSVETQYF.

This rearrangement joins TRBV28 to TRBJ2-7; D gene uncertain. V lost 3 bases and J 2 bases, leaving 8 bases between the germline ends. Germline V CDR1 and CDR2: MDHEN, SYDVKM. The CDR3 contains 13 residues. The CDR3 protein is CASSLNDPYEQYF. Written as DNA, the CDR3 is TGTGCCAGCAGTTTGAATGACCCCTACGAGCAGTACTTC.

With regard to this clone: Mismatch with germline at one junction end may stem from a read error. The chain has TRBV27 and TRBJ1-2; the match to TRBD1 covers 8 bases. Germline CDR1 and CDR2: MNHEY and SMNVEV (reference sequence). The CDR3 spans 13 residues. CDR3 coding DNA: TGTGCCAGCAGTTTAGGGCAGGGGGCGCAGCCTCACTTC. It codes for CASSLGQGAQPHF.

The chain joins TRBV5-4 to TRBJ1-1; possibly TRBD1 for D (5 bases). Trimming pared 0 bases from V and 11 bases from J, leaving 8 bases between. The CDR3 is 11 residues long. Looked up from germline, CDR1 is SGHNT and CDR2 is YYREEE (reference sequence). The CDR3 region has the DNA TGTGCCAGCAGCTTGGAAGGGGTTGCTTTCTTT. Translation: CASSLEGVAFF.

The chain recombines TRBV7-9 with TRBJ1-1; D perhaps matches TRBD1 (6 bases). The CDR3 covers 13 residues. Germline CDR1 SEHNR, CDR2 FQNEAQ (reference sequence). The germline V and J ends were trimmed by 5 bases and 3 bases, with 10 bases remaining between them. The DNA for the CDR3 is TGTGCCAGCAGCATTAACAGGGACACTGAAGCTTTCTTT. It yields the protein CASSINRDTEAFF.

The V gene is TRBV7-9, the J gene TRBJ1-1, with D possibly TRBD1 on 5 matching bases. Trimming pared 1 base from V and 3 bases from J, leaving 9 bases between. From germline, CDR1 is SEHNR and CDR2 FQNEAQ (reference sequence). The CDR3 runs to 14 residues. CDR3 sequence reads: CASSLGLGDTEAFF. In nucleotides, the CDR3 is TGTGCCAGCAGCTTAGGTTTAGGGGACACTGAAGCTTTCTTT.

The chain couples TRBV6-5 to TRBJ1-4; no clear D. The V and J ends lost 2 bases and 3 bases respectively, with 7 bases between them. The CDR3 is 14 residues long. Germline V gives CDR1 MNHEY, CDR2 SVGAGI. CDR3 bases: TGTGCCAGCAGTTACGGAGGGCCTAATGAAAAACTGTTTTTT. Protein: CASSYGGPNEKLFF.

The chain employs TRBV5-1 and TRBJ1-3; D is unresolved. From germline, CDR1 is SGHRS and CDR2 YFSETQ. The CDR3 is made up of 15 amino acids. Trimming took off 0 bases at V and 0 bases at J, with 7 bases between the two ends. CDR3 coding DNA: TGCGCCAGCAGCTTGGCAGGTGACTCTGGAAACACCATATATTTT. Encoded protein: CASSLAGDSGNTIYF.

The gene calls are TRBV10-1 and TRBJ2-3; the D call may be TRBD1 or TRBD2 (5 bases each). V was clipped by 0 bases and J by 8 bases, with 15 bases between them. The CDR3 length is 15 residues. Germline V gene lookup returns CDR1 WNHNN and CDR2 SYGVQD (reference sequence). The CDR3 protein is CASSESGASRATQYF. The CDR3 nucleotides read TGCGCCAGCAGTGAGTCGGGTGCTAGCAGGGCTACGCAGTATTTT.

The rearrangement links TRBV5-8 to TRBJ2-4; 7 bases are shared with TRBD2. Germline V gene sequence: CDR1 SGHTS, CDR2 YDEGEE. After removal of 4 bases from V and 3 bases from J, the junction contained 10 bases not matched to a gene. CDR3 size: 16 residues. The CDR3 nucleotides read TGTGCCAGCAGCCTCCTGGGGGGGTATGGCAAAAACATTCAGTACTTC. Protein product: CASSLLGGYGKNIQYF.

The chain couples TRBV4-1 to TRBJ1-1; the D is unclear. The germline CDR1 and CDR2 sequences are MGHRA and YSYEKL. V was clipped by 2 bases and J by 0 bases, with 10 bases between them. The CDR3 is 15 residues long. CDR3 sequence (DNA): TGCGCCAGCAGCCAACAACGGAATATGAACACTGAAGCTTTCTTT. This encodes CASSQQRNMNTEAFF.

About this clone itself: Since a much larger clone is just one base distant, this may be a read error. The same CDR3 is also encoded by other DNA sequences in this sample. The chain recombines TRBV6-5 with TRBJ1-1; D gene unclear. The length of the CDR3 is 14 residues. Germline assignment: CDR1 MNHEY and CDR2 SVGAGI. CDR3 nucleotide sequence: TGTGCCAGCAGTTACTCGACAACTGGGGTCGAAGCTTTTTTT. Translated: CASSYSTTGVEAFF.

In this sample, this clone turned up many times. This chain uses TRBV7-2 with TRBJ2-7; TRBD2 aligns across 12 bases. CDR1 and CDR2 (germline): SGHTA, FQGNSA. Trimming removed 0 bases from V and 6 bases from J; junction bases left unmatched: 12. This CDR3 has 18 residues. The CDR3 nucleotides read TGTGCCAGCAGCTTAGCCCCAACAAGGACTAGCGGGATACCCGAGCAGTACTTC. This gives the protein CASSLAPTRTSGIPEQYF.

This clone occurred a few times. The chain's CDR3 is CASTTFPLRRIQSEKLFF. The CDR3 nucleotides are TGTGCCAGCACCACATTCCCCCTAAGGCGCATCCAGAGTGAAAAACTGTTTTTT. V and J are TRBV28 and TRBJ1-4; D gene ambiguous. Germline CDR1 and CDR2: MDHEN and SYDVKM. There are 18 residues in the CDR3. V lost 7 bases to trimming and J lost 7 bases, with 28 bases between them.

The J gene is TRBJ2-2, the V gene TRBV6-6; a weak D match, TRBD1 (6 bases). V shed 2 bases and J shed 4 bases, with 14 bases lying between them. Germline V gene lookup returns CDR1 MNHNY and CDR2 SVGAGI (reference sequence). The CDR3 runs to 16 residues. This CDR3 is CASSYLGIRGTGELFF. CDR3 coding DNA: TGTGCCAGCAGTTACCTGGGGATCAGGGGCACCGGGGAGCTGTTTTTT.

The genes are TRBV6-6 and TRBJ2-7; 7 bases line up with TRBD1. CDR1 is MNHNY, CDR2 SVGAGI, per germline (reference sequence). V dropped 5 bases and J dropped 0; count of bases not matched to a gene: 7. The CDR3 totals 15 residues. CDR3 sequence (DNA): TGTGCCAGCAGTCAGGGACAGTTGAGCTCCTACGAGCAGTACTTC. It specifies CASSQGQLSSYEQYF.

This clone appeared a few times. The chain is built from TRBV18 and TRBJ1-1, with 9 bases identical to TRBD1. CDR3 size: 15 residues. Germline V gene data show CDR1 as KGHSH and CDR2 as LQKENI. The V gene end was trimmed by 0 bases and the J gene end by 4 bases; junction bases not matched to a gene: 3. CDR3 loop: CASSPPGTGSTEAFF. DNA for the CDR3: TGTGCCAGCTCACCACCGGGGACAGGGTCCACTGAAGCTTTCTTT.

V usage is TRBV4-2 and J usage is TRBJ2-3, with 7 bases fitting TRBD1. Germline loops: CDR1 LGHNA, CDR2 YNFKEQ. This CDR3 spans 18 amino acids. With V trimmed by 2 bases and J by 1 base, 12 bases remained unmatched. CDR3 nucleotide sequence: TGTGCCAGCAGCCAACAACTCGTACAGGGGAGCGGCACAGATACGCAGTATTTT. Encoded protein: CASSQQLVQGSGTDTQYF.

The CDR3 loop is CASTPALGAGNQPQHF. The CDR3 DNA reads as TGTGCCAGCACCCCCGCTTTGGGCGCGGGCAATCAGCCCCAGCATTTT. V gene TRBV28 combines with J gene TRBJ1-5; D is ambiguous. CDR3 length: 16 amino acids. Between the trimmed V and J ends, which lost 7 bases and 2 bases, there was a span of 18 bases. Germline lookup yields CDR1 MDHEN and CDR2 SYDVKM.

The chain employs TRBV5-1 and TRBJ2-3; no clear D gene. Trimming stripped 1 base from V and 5 bases from J, with 11 bases between. The CDR3 runs to 14 residues. The V gene's germline CDR1 is SGHRS and CDR2 YFSETQ. This chain's CDR3 is CASSLSRAEDTQYF. DNA for the CDR3: TGCGCCAGCAGCTTGTCGAGAGCTGAAGATACGCAGTATTTT.

This clone was seen just once. V usage is TRBV29-1 and J usage is TRBJ2-7, with 9 bases fitting TRBD2. Per germline, CDR1 SQVTM and CDR2 ANQGSEA. After removal of 5 bases from V and 4 bases from J, the junction contained 3 bases not matched to a gene. The CDR3 sequence is 12 residues long. CDR3 protein: CSVRGGGYEQYF. The CDR3 DNA sequence: TGCAGCGTTCGCGGGGGGGGTTACGAGCAGTACTTC.